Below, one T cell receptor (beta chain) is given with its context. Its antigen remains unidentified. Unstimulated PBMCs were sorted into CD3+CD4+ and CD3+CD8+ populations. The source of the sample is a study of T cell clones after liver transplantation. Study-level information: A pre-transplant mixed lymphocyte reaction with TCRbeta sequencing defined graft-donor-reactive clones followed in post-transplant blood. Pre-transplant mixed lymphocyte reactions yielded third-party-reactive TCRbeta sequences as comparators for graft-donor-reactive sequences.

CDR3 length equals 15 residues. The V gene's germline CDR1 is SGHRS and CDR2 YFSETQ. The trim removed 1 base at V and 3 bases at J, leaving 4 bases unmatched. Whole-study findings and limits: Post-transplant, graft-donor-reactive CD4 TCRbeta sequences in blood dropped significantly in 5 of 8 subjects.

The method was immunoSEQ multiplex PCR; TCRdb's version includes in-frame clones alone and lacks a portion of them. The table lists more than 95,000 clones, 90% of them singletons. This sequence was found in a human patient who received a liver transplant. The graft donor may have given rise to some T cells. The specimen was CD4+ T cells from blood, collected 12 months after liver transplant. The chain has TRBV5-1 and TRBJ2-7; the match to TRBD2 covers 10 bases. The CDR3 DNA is TGCGCCAGCAGCTTGAGCGGGAGGGCCGTCTACGAGCAGTACTTC. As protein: CASSLSGRAVYEQYF.